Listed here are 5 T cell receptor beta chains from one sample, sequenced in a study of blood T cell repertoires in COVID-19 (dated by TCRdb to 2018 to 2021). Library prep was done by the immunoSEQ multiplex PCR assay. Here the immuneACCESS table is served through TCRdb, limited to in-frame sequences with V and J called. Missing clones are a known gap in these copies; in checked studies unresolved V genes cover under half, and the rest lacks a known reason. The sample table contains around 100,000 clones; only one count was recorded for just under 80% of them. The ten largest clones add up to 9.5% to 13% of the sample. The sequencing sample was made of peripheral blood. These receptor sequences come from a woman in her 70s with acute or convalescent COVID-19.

The CDR3 protein is CASRRAKDQPQHF. For the CDR3, the DNA is TGTGCCAGCCGCAGGGCTAAGGATCAGCCCCAGCATTTT. J is TRBJ1-5 and V is TRBV6-5; weak D call: TRBD1 (5 bases). V was clipped by 8 bases and J by 5 bases, with 13 bases between them. This CDR3 contains 13 residues. Per the germline V gene, CDR1 is MNHEY and CDR2 is SVGAGI.

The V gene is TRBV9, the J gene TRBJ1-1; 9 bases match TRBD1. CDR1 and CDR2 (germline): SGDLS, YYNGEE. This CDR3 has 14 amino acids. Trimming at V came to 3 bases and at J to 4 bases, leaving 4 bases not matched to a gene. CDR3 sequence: CASSGGQGGTEAFF. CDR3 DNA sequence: TGTGCCAGCAGCGGGGGACAGGGAGGCACTGAAGCTTTCTTT.

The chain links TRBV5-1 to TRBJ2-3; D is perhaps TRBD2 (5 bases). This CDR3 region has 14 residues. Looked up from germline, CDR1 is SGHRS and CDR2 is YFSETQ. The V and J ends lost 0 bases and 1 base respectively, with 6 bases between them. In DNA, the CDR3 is TGCGCCAGCAGCTTGGCTAGCCGCACAGATACGCAGTATTTT. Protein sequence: CASSLASRTDTQYF.

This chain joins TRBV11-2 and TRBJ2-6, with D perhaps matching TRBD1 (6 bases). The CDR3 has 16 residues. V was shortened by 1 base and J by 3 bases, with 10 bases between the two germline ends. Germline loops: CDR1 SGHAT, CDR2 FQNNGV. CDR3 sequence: CASSLGAGVGANVLTF. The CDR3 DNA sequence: TGTGCCAGCAGCTTAGGAGCAGGGGTTGGGGCCAACGTCCTGACTTTC.

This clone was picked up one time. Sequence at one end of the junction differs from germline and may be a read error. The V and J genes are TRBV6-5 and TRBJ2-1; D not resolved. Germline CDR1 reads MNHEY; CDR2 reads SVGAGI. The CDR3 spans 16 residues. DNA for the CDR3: TGTGCCAGCAGCTACTATAGCTCTTCCAACTACAATGAGCAGTTCTTC. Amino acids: CASSYYSSSNYNEQFF.